This paragraph covers one T cell receptor (beta chain) sequence. This specimen comes from a study of blood T cell repertoires in COVID-19. Across the study: Acute-phase and convalescent COVID-19 samples originated in the United States, Italy and Spain.

Per the study methods: Amplification of reference gene primers was used by the study to estimate nucleated cell counts. Libraries were prepared by immunoSEQ multiplex PCR; TCRdb keeps only in-frame clonotypes and omits some of them. For V, J and clone size, that table is used; D and trimming come from the DNA. The sample lists some 250,000 clones; 83% were seen once. Trimming removed 3 bases from V and 2 bases from J, with 21 bases in between. There are 18 residues in the CDR3. Germline V lookup: CDR1 SGHTS, CDR2 YDEGEE. The sequenced material came from peripheral blood. The clonotype originates from a man aged 35-49 years with active or convalescent COVID-19. V and J are TRBV5-8 and TRBJ1-5; possibly TRBD1 for D (5 bases). The CDR3 DNA reads TGTGCCAGCAGCTCCCAGGGTGGGTTCTTTGGAGGCAATCAGCCCCAGCATTTT. Translated, it gives CASSSQGGFFGGNQPQHF.